Below, one TCR beta chain is given with its context. Its antigen is not known. This sample is part of a study of identical twins. Study-wide findings and caveats: Within cord blood, abundant beta clonotypes carried fewer insertions, but memory repertoires showed no such trend.

TCRdb itself ran the 5' RACE reads through MiXCR, one entry per CDR3 protein. The repertoire holds under 300,000 distinct CDR3 sequences, roughly 13% seen once, with 8.8% in the top ten. Per the germline V gene, CDR1 is SQVTM and CDR2 is ANQGSEA. The CDR3 has 11 residues. V lost 6 bases, J lost 8 bases, and 12 bases lay in between. What was sequenced was memory (CD45RO+) T cells sorted from blood. This clonotype was sampled from a woman aged 18-29 years in good health. The chain combines TRBV29-1 with TRBJ2-3; D possibly matches TRBD1 or TRBD2 (5 bases each). CDR3 sequence: CSVGTLTTQYF. For the CDR3, the DNA is TGCAGCGTGGGGACCTTAACTACGCAGTATTTT.